This entry features one T cell receptor beta chain sequence. The antigen remains undetermined. This sample is drawn from a study of T cell responses to AZD1222 COVID-19 vaccine. The wider study: Second-dose groups at about 4 or about 12 weeks were pooled. Overall study results and limits: Spike-wide coverage was observed for vaccine-associated CD4 TCRs, with dominant responses at 160-218 and 743-854. The donor cohort was predominantly white British with a female majority, and clonal diversity may have been underestimated. Only 5 or 6 AZD1222 recipients were seropositive at baseline.

After removal of 4 bases from V and 4 bases from J, the junction contained 5 bases not matched to a gene. This CDR3 is built from 14 residues. CDR1 is SGHRS and CDR2 is YFSETQ in the germline V gene. Libraries were prepared by immunoSEQ multiplex PCR; TCRdb keeps only in-frame clonotypes and omits some of them. The sample includes fewer than 120,000 clones, roughly 92% seen only once; the top ten take 7.5% to 9%. The chain recombines TRBV5-1 with TRBJ2-7; 10 positions agree with TRBD1. Material: peripheral blood, obtained on day 0 of AZD1222 vaccination. This clonotype was sampled from an adult in good health. The DNA for the CDR3 is TGCGCCAGCAGCGCGACAGGGGGCAGTTACGAGCAGTACTTC. This sequence encodes CASSATGGSYEQYF.